This T cell receptor (beta chain) emerged from a study of T cell changes during pregnancy in multiple sclerosis. Germline CDR1 is SGHNT and CDR2 is YYREEE (reference sequence). CDR3 length equals 15 residues. Trimming removed 4 bases from V and 1 base from J, with 14 bases in between. Clones were sequenced by immunoSEQ multiplex PCR, and TCRdb holds only the in-frame ones, with some missing. The table shows 90,000 to 130,000 clones, with 90% to 95% occurring only once. The rearrangement links TRBV5-4 to TRBJ1-1; D is perhaps TRBD1 (5 bases). The TCR comes from a female donor with multiple sclerosis, enrolled in a pregnancy study. This specimen was peripheral blood, taken in the third trimester of pregnancy. The CDR3 region is CASSVGRGANTEAFF. In DNA form, the CDR3 reads TGTGCCAGCAGCGTCGGTCGCGGGGCGAACACTGAAGCTTTCTTT.